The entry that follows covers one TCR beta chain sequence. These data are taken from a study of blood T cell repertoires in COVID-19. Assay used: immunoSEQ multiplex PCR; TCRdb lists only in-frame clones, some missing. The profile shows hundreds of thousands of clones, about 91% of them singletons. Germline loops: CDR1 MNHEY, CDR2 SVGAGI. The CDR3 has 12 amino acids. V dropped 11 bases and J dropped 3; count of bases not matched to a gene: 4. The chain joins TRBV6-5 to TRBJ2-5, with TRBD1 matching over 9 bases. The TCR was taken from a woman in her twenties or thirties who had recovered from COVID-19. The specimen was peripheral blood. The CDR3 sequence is CAEGTGKETQYF. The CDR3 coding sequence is TGTGCCGAAGGGACAGGGAAAGAGACCCAGTACTTC.